This T cell receptor beta chain originates from a study of blood T cell repertoires in COVID-19 (dated by TCRdb to 2019 to 2021). Broadly, across the study: Samples covering the acute and convalescent phases of COVID-19 were provided by collaborators in the United States, Italy and Spain. The material from the prospective study consisted of cDNA or gDNA derived from T cells, B-cell-depleted T cells, or PBMCs. The repertoires were made available in a free public database intended to serve as a resource for research on the immune response to SARS-CoV-2. Where available, HLA class I and class II types were obtained from metadata supplied by the sample provider rather than from assay-based typing. Subjects who had been exposed to COVID-19, were actively infected with it, or had recovered from it provided the deeply sampled blood TCRbeta repertoires that made up the dataset. The sample metadata nearly always contained a de-identified subject ID, COVID-19 status, age in years and sex. The samples were drawn from two sources: the first 160 participants of the ongoing ImmuneRACE study, and fewer than 1,500 subjects contributed by 6 global collaborators. Results and caveats for the whole study, not just this receptor: The quantity of clinical and demographic metadata differed by source and by participant and was supplied without curation.

Concerning this clone itself: Its specific antigen is unknown. Base qualities are not provided; no much larger clone lies one nucleotide away.

Whole blood was collected in K2EDTA tubes by collaborating institutions according to the institutions' own protocols. For TCRbeta analysis, collaborator samples were shipped as frozen whole blood, as isolated PBMCs, or as DNA extracted from either sample type. The immunoSEQ Assay, a bias-controlled multiplex PCR, was used to amplify TCRbeta CDR3 regions from genomic DNA. The source study handled its data this way. The number of nucleated cells in each sample was estimated from the amplification of reference gene primers within the assay. To quantify the absolute abundance of each unique TCRbeta CDR3 rearrangement, sequence reads were collapsed and filtered. For each sample, productive Simpson clonality was calculated as the square root of Simpson's diversity index across productive rearrangements. Imported from immuneACCESS, the table was reduced by TCRdb to in-frame sequences with V and J called. These copies leave out some clones; in studies compared against another copy, an unresolved V gene accounts for under half, and the cause of the remainder is not known. V, J and clone size reflect that table, while D and trimming were determined from the DNA. The sample records more than 85,000 clones, roughly nine tenths of which are singletons. The top ten hold more than 3% of the sample.

V is reduced by 6 bases and J by 4 bases, leaving a spacing of 9 bases between them. For CDR1 and CDR2, the germline V gene lists SNHLY and FYNNEI. Spanning cysteine to phenylalanine, the CDR3 consists of 12 amino acids. Only the CDR3 region is kept as DNA, spanning 36 bases read in frame from base 1. Recombination joined TRBV2 with TRBJ1-1; TRBD1 might be the D gene, on 5 matching bases. This sequence was found in a woman aged 70 to 79 with acute or convalescent COVID-19. Sequencing was done on a sample of peripheral blood. The DNA reads TGTGCCAGCAGGGAGGGGACCACTGAAGCTTTCTTT. Its amino acids are CASREGTTEAFF.